This T cell receptor (beta chain) was captured by sequencing in a study of OX40 agonist ivuxolimab in advanced cancers. With respect to the entire study: Ivuxolimab was an agonistic, fully human IgG2 monoclonal antibody directed against OX40 (CD134), a costimulatory receptor. Patients were allowed to have had prior anti-PD-1, anti-PD-L1 or anti-CTLA-4 therapy, and 30% to 50% of the dose-escalation patients had previously received checkpoint inhibitors. Intravenous ivuxolimab was administered to patients every 2 weeks at six dose levels: 0.01, 0.1, 0.3, 1.5, 3 and 10 mg/kg. Peripheral TCRbeta sequencing aimed to test whether ivuxolimab altered TCR sequence diversity and caused clonal T-cell expansion. Partial responses occurred in three dose-escalation patients: two with cutaneous melanoma and one with hepatocellular carcinoma. The paper reports the monotherapy dose-escalation portion (N of about 50 patients) of the phase I ivuxolimab trial. Among the roughly 52 dose-escalation patients, about 20 had hepatocellular carcinoma, about 15 melanoma, 9 renal cell carcinoma and 9 head and neck cancer. The dose-escalation cohort was 82.7% male with a mean age of about 65 years, ranging from about 23 to 85. General study outcomes and caveats: After ivuxolimab, expanded clones were on average more numerous among CD8+ T cells than among CD4+ T cells. At doses of 0.1 to 3.0 mg/kg, clonal expansion of both CD4+ and CD8+ blood T cells was observed from baseline to week 6. Low levels of normalized T-cell clonal expansion were also shown by some nonresponding patients. Which antigens the clonally expanded peripheral T cells were specific for was not determined. In partial responders in the 0.1-3.0 mg/kg groups, normalized peripheral clonal expansion was found to be among the lowest, especially among CD8+ T cells.

Genomic DNA was isolated from the sorted cells so that the TCRbeta CDR3 region could be sequenced. The immunoSEQ Assay was used to sequence the TCRbeta CDR3 regions. TCRdb carries this immuneACCESS record with in-frame sequences only. Its versions omit some clonotypes, under half of them owing to an unresolved V gene in the studies checked, with the rest unexplained. For this sample there are about 70,000 clones; roughly 90% appear just once. The biggest ten clones account for about 0.95% of the sample. Remarks on this clone: Its antigen has not been determined. Per-base qualities were not stored, and no clone one base away is much larger.

The CDR3 goes from the cysteine to the phenylalanine over 15 residues. Only the CDR3 DNA is retained, 45 bases long and in frame from the first base. V was cut back by 2 bases and J by 2 bases, leaving a gap of 11 bases between them. In the germline V gene (reference sequence), CDR1 corresponds to SGHKS and CDR2 to YYEKEE. The trial excluded patients who had a history of autoimmune disease or who were on systemic immunosuppression. Peripheral blood for TCR sequencing was drawn from every dose cohort at baseline, at cycle 4 day 1 and at cycle 7 day 1. Samples were obtained from an open-label, multicenter, first-in-human phase I dose-escalation trial of ivuxolimab. The trial enrolled adults with locally advanced or metastatic head and neck squamous cell, hepatocellular, melanoma or renal cell carcinoma. Before TCR sequencing, CD4+ T cells and CD8+ T cells were sorted from peripheral blood as separate populations.

The clonotype originates from an adult with an advanced solid tumor such as melanoma, head and neck, liver or kidney cancer. This sequence uses TRBV5-5 and TRBJ1-3; no D gene can be assigned with confidence. The sample here was CD4+ or CD8+ T cells sorted from blood, taken in a trial of the OX40 agonist ivuxolimab. The DNA sequence reads TGTGCCAGCAGCTTCTCCCCGGACCCTGGAAACACCATATATTTT. The resulting protein is CASSFSPDPGNTIYF.